These 21 T cell receptor beta chains were sequenced from one sample in a study of blood T cell repertoires in COVID-19. TCRdb's table, derived via immunoSEQ multiplex PCR, lists solely in-frame clones and lacks some. This sample has fewer than 650,000 clones, with about 89% found just once. The sequencing sample was made of peripheral blood. These TCRs come from a woman between 45 and 65 years old with COVID-19, enrolled during active disease.

This chain links TRBV6-1 with TRBJ2-7; D is possibly TRBD1 (5 bases). V was shortened by 2 bases and J by 6 bases, with 14 bases between the two germline ends. The CDR3 has 14 residues. Germline assignment: CDR1 MNHNS and CDR2 SASEGT. CDR3 sequence reads: CASSEIRQGGEQYF. The CDR3 DNA reads as TGTGCCAGCAGTGAAATACGGCAGGGTGGCGAGCAGTACTTC.

CDR3 protein: CASSWTGSNYGYTF. CDR3 nucleotides: TGTGCCAGCTCCTGGACAGGTTCTAACTATGGCTACACCTTC. The chain joins TRBV27 to TRBJ1-2, with 7 bases that match TRBD1. V gave up 8 bases and J gave up 0 bases; unmatched junction bases: 6. This CDR3 region has 14 residues. The germline V gene encodes CDR1 MNHEY and CDR2 SMNVEV (reference sequence).

The chain has TRBV30 and TRBJ1-6, with D unclear. V was pared by 2 bases and J by 0 bases, with 5 bases between. This CDR3 region has 14 residues. Germline CDR1 and CDR2: GTSNPN and SVGIG (reference sequence). The CDR3 sequence: CAWSRSSYNSPLHF. The CDR3 DNA sequence: TGTGCCTGGAGTAGGAGCTCCTATAATTCACCCCTCCACTTT.

This chain uses TRBV27 with TRBJ1-1, with D perhaps matching TRBD1 (6 bases). From germline, CDR1 is MNHEY and CDR2 SMNVEV (reference sequence). The CDR3 is 14 residues long. Trimming took 4 bases from V and 4 from J, leaving 13 bases between them. The CDR3 protein is CASSSFRGTTEAFF. CDR3 coding DNA: TGTGCCAGCAGTTCCTTCAGGGGTACCACTGAAGCTTTCTTT.

This chain joins TRBV5-4 and TRBJ2-3; D call uncertain. This CDR3 is 16 amino acids long. Per germline, CDR1 SGHNT and CDR2 YYREEE (reference sequence). V dropped 3 bases and J dropped 2 bases, with 16 bases sitting between them. The CDR3 sequence is CASSSERRSLTDTQYF. In nucleotides, the CDR3 is TGTGCCAGCAGCTCCGAGAGGCGATCACTCACAGATACGCAGTATTTT.

This clone was recorded once. This chain joins TRBV6-1 and TRBJ1-5; D unresolved. There are 13 residues in the CDR3. The germline gives CDR1 MNHNS, CDR2 SASEGT. Trimming shortened V by 1 base and J by 6 bases, and 7 bases separated the two germline ends. CDR3 nucleotides: TGTGCCAGCAGTGAAGGGAGGGCTCAGCCCCAGCATTTT. This sequence encodes CASSEGRAQPQHF.

This clone was found once. The rearrangement uses TRBV29-1 and TRBJ1-1; 9 bases fit TRBD1. With 7 bases clipped from V and 3 bases from J, the junction kept 6 bases outside the gene matches. Per the germline V gene, CDR1 is SQVTM and CDR2 is ANQGSEA. CDR3 length: 13 amino acids. The CDR3 DNA follows: TGCAGCGCCATGACAGGGGGGGACACTGAAGCTTTCTTT. It codes for CSAMTGGDTEAFF.

The J gene is TRBJ1-1, the V gene TRBV28; D may be TRBD1 (6 bases). The V end was cut by 4 bases, the J end by 3 bases, with 6 bases between. Germline V gene data show CDR1 as MDHEN and CDR2 as SYDVKM. The CDR3 consists of 12 residues. The CDR3 here is CASSWTDTEAFF. The CDR3, as DNA: TGTGCCAGCAGTTGGACAGACACTGAAGCTTTCTTT.

The chain has TRBV6-1 and TRBJ1-5, with D uncertain. Trimming took 3 bases from V and 1 from J, leaving 10 bases between them. The CDR3 spans 15 residues. Germline CDR1 MNHNS, CDR2 SASEGT. CDR3 protein: CASSDPHKSNQPQHF. The CDR3 DNA sequence: TGTGCCAGCAGTGACCCCCACAAAAGCAATCAGCCCCAGCATTTT.

V gene TRBV5-4 combines with J gene TRBJ1-1; weak D call: TRBD1 (5 bases). The CDR3 spans 15 residues. Germline assignment: CDR1 SGHNT and CDR2 YYREEE (reference sequence). V was clipped by 1 base and J by 0 bases, with 10 bases between them. CDR3: CASSLTGDMNTEAFF. As DNA, the CDR3 is TGTGCCAGCAGCTTGACGGGGGATATGAACACTGAAGCTTTCTTT.

In its sample, this clone was seen a few times. The V call is TRBV12-5, the J call TRBJ1-5, with D uncertain. V dropped 1 base and J dropped 6 bases, with 7 bases sitting between them. The CDR3 runs to 13 residues. Germline V CDR1 and CDR2: LGHNT, FRNRAP. The CDR3 DNA reads as TGTGCTAGTGGTTTGGGTTGGCCTCAGCCCCAGCATTTT. This translates into CASGLGWPQPQHF.

The gene calls are TRBV30 and TRBJ2-3; 10 bases are shared with TRBD2. The V gene's germline CDR1 is GTSNPN and CDR2 SVGIG (reference sequence). The CDR3 sequence is 14 residues long. Trimming cost V 2 bases and J 4 bases; bases outside gene matches: 3. The CDR3 spells CAWSPSGGPDTQYF. In nucleotides, the CDR3 is TGTGCCTGGAGTCCTAGCGGGGGTCCAGATACGCAGTATTTT. The full variable domain, rest sourced from reference TRBV30 and TRBJ2-3, is SQTIHQWPATLVQPVGSPLSLECTVEGTSNPNLYWYRQAAGRGLQLLFYSVGIGQISSEVPQNLSASRPQDRQFILSSKKLLLSDSGFYLCAWSPSGGPDTQYFGPGTRLTVL.

The rearrangement joins TRBV30 to TRBJ1-1; 10 nucleotides agree with TRBD1. This CDR3 spans 17 amino acids. V shed 3 bases and J 1 base; nucleotides not matched to a gene: 11. Germline CDR1 is GTSNPN and CDR2 is SVGIG (reference sequence). The DNA of the CDR3 is TGTGCCTGGAGCTCCGCTGGGACAGGGGTTAGGAACACTGAAGCTTTCTTT. Its protein is CAWSSAGTGVRNTEAFF.

This chain connects TRBV4-2 to TRBJ2-2; 7 nucleotides align to TRBD2. The CDR3 consists of 15 residues. The V and J ends lost 3 bases and 7 bases, in that order; junction bases with no gene match: 8. Germline CDR1 is LGHNA and CDR2 is YNFKEQ. The CDR3 region is CASSQSRGDNGELFF. The CDR3 coding sequence is TGTGCCAGCAGCCAGAGCCGGGGGGATAACGGGGAGCTGTTTTTT.

This clone was detected once. The chain has TRBV29-1 and TRBJ1-1, with D perhaps TRBD1 (5 bases). CDR3 length: 14 amino acids. V was pared by 7 bases and J by 0 bases, with 15 bases between. Germline V gene data show CDR1 as SQVTM and CDR2 as ANQGSEA. The CDR3, as DNA: TGCAGCGGGGGGGAACAGGTCTTGAACACTGAAGCTTTCTTT. Its translation: CSGGEQVLNTEAFF.

The chain uses TRBV5-1 and TRBJ2-7; maybe TRBD2 (5 bases). CDR1 and CDR2 (germline): SGHRS, YFSETQ. The V end lost 3 bases, the J end lost 6 bases, and 16 bases lay between the germline ends. This CDR3 has 14 amino acids. The CDR3 reads CASSYREPRGEQYF. Written as DNA, the CDR3 is TGCGCCAGCAGCTACCGGGAACCTCGGGGCGAGCAGTACTTC.

The chain has TRBV27 and TRBJ2-1, with 8 bases that match TRBD2. CDR1 is MNHEY, CDR2 SMNVEV, per germline (reference sequence). There are 17 residues in the CDR3. Trimming at V came to 0 bases and at J to 0 bases, leaving 4 bases not matched to a gene. The DNA for the CDR3 is TGTGCCAGCAGTTTATCGACGGGGGGGGCCTCCTACAATGAGCAGTTCTTC. Encoded protein: CASSLSTGGASYNEQFF.

This clone has only one observation. This chain links TRBV27 with TRBJ2-7, with 7 nucleotides matching TRBD1. Germline V gene data show CDR1 as MNHEY and CDR2 as SMNVEV (reference sequence). V shed 6 bases and J 6 bases; nucleotides not matched to a gene: 11. The CDR3 loop spans 14 amino acids. Here the CDR3 reads CASSPSTGSREQYF. The CDR3 region has the DNA TGTGCCAGCAGCCCCTCGACAGGGTCGCGCGAGCAGTACTTC.

This rearrangement joins TRBV30 to TRBJ2-7; D is uncertain. CDR1 and CDR2 from the germline V gene are GTSNPN and SVGIG (reference sequence). Trimming took off 1 base at V and 2 bases at J, with 12 bases between the two ends. CDR3 size: 14 residues. The CDR3 nucleotides are TGTGCCTGGAGTGATCTCAGAGGAACCTACGAGCAGTACTTC. Its protein is CAWSDLRGTYEQYF.

The J gene is TRBJ2-5, the V gene TRBV24-1; 7 nucleotides align to TRBD2. The germline CDR1 and CDR2 sequences are KGHDR and SFDVKD. The CDR3 totals 13 residues. J gave up 5 bases and V 4 bases, and 3 bases lay outside the gene matches. The CDR3 region has the DNA TGTGCCACCAGTGAGGGGGGGGGTGAGACCCAGTACTTC. Translation: CATSEGGGETQYF.

This clone was counted only a few times. The chain employs TRBV4-1 and TRBJ1-1; D is ambiguous. Trimming stripped 2 bases from V and 1 base from J, with 11 bases between. The CDR3 has 15 residues. CDR1 is MGHRA and CDR2 is YSYEKL in the germline V gene. CDR3 sequence: CASSQPQRGNTEAFF. The CDR3, as DNA: TGCGCCAGCAGCCAACCTCAGCGGGGGAACACTGAAGCTTTCTTT.